This TCR beta chain was identified during a study of Ad26.COV2.S vaccination and SARS-CoV-2 variants. CDR1 is SGHAT and CDR2 is FQNNGV in the germline V gene. The CDR3 runs 17 residues. Trimming stripped 1 base from V and 0 bases from J, with 15 bases between. As to this clone: Its antigen remains unidentified.

Method: immunoSEQ multiplex PCR; TCRdb's copy keeps in-frame clones and lacks some. The sample yields about 480,000 clones, 70% to 90% seen once. Findings and caveats of the study: Placebo recipients showed lower spike-specific TCR breadth than vaccinees.

Treatment described: some 20 received Ad26.COV2.S at low or high dose, single or two shots; 5 received placebo; per-sample allocation not given. Samples analyzed were those drawn on day 63 after the first vaccine or placebo injection. This sequence was found in a person between 18 and 65 years old who received the Ad26.COV2.S COVID-19 vaccine or a placebo. Sequenced here: peripheral blood, sampled in a trial of Ad26.COV2.S vaccine versus placebo. This chain connects TRBV11-2 to TRBJ1-1; no clear D. This chain's CDR3 is CASSLGRPPRMNTEAFF. The CDR3 DNA is TGTGCCAGCAGCTTAGGAAGGCCCCCTCGCATGAACACTGAAGCTTTCTTT.